The 22 T cell receptor beta chains presented below share a single source sample, sequenced in a study of cytomegalovirus exposure and HLA in healthy donors. The PCR used 60 Vbeta and 13 Jbeta primers. Data came from immunoSEQ multiplex PCR; TCRdb stores just in-frame clones and leaves some out. This sample lists approximately 130,000 clones; its ten largest clones have just under 2%. The sample taken for sequencing was PBMCs. The receptors were gathered from a woman aged 60-75 years in good health and CMV-seronegative.

The CDR3 DNA is TGTGCCGTAAAGGGTCCGACAGGCTATGGCTACACCTTC. Its translation: CAVKGPTGYGYTF. This chain links TRBV6-5 with TRBJ1-2; possibly TRBD1 for D (6 bases). The CDR3 runs to 13 residues. The V end was cut by 11 bases, the J end by 4 bases, with 17 bases between. Germline V gives CDR1 MNHEY, CDR2 SVGAGI.

The chain recombines TRBV5-1 with TRBJ1-2; possible D gene TRBD1, 5 bases. Germline lookup yields CDR1 SGHRS and CDR2 YFSETQ. The ends were cut back, 3 bases at V and 4 bases at J, with 7 bases in the middle. The CDR3 has 12 residues. This CDR3 reads CASSSGLYGYTF. In nucleotides, the CDR3 is TGCGCCAGCAGCTCGGGACTCTATGGCTACACCTTC.

The rearrangement joins TRBV7-9 to TRBJ2-2, with D possibly being TRBD1 (6 bases). Trimming took off 5 bases at V and 5 bases at J, with 9 bases between the two ends. Per the germline V gene, CDR1 is SEHNR and CDR2 is FQNEAQ (reference sequence). CDR3 length: 13 residues. The CDR3 is CASSARGTGELFF. CDR3 bases: TGTGCCAGCAGCGCAAGGGGGACCGGGGAGCTGTTTTTT. The full variable domain, with the rest looked up from reference TRBV7-9 and TRBJ2-2, is DTGVSQNPRHKITKRGQNVTFRCDPISEHNRLYWYRQTLGQGPEFLTYFQNEAQLEKSRLLSDRFSAERPKGSFSTLEIQRTEQGDSAMYLCASSARGTGELFFGEGSRLTVL.

The chain links TRBV4-1 to TRBJ2-3; 11 nucleotides line up with TRBD2. The CDR3 consists of 16 residues. The germline V gene encodes CDR1 MGHRA and CDR2 YSYEKL. With 4 bases clipped from V and 2 bases from J, the junction kept 5 bases outside the gene matches. The CDR3, as DNA: TGCGCCAGCAGCCTCGCTAGCGGGGGGCACACAGATACGCAGTATTTT. Translated, it gives CASSLASGGHTDTQYF.

The V gene is TRBV6-1, the J gene TRBJ2-7; perhaps TRBD2 as D (5 bases). The CDR3 is 15 residues long. V gave up 6 bases and J gave up 0 bases, with 15 bases separating them. Germline-derived CDR1 and CDR2 are MNHNS and SASEGT. The CDR3 DNA sequence: TGTGCCAGCAGGGGTGACACTAGGAGCTCCTACGAGCAGTACTTC. This codes for CASRGDTRSSYEQYF.

V is TRBV5-1 and J is TRBJ1-3, with 7 bases fitting TRBD1. The ends lost 1 base at V and 4 bases at J; junction bases unmatched: 5. Germline-derived CDR1 and CDR2 are SGHRS and YFSETQ. This CDR3 contains 15 residues. Here the CDR3 reads CASSLTRGQGNTIYF. The CDR3, as DNA: TGCGCCAGCAGCTTGACGAGGGGACAGGGAAACACCATATATTTT.

The chain is built from TRBV23-1 and TRBJ1-5, with D possibly TRBD1 on 5 matching bases. TRBV23-1 is reported as an ORF; its role is uncertain. This CDR3 spans 14 amino acids. The germline V and J ends were trimmed by 6 bases and 8 bases, with 17 bases remaining between them. CDR3 coding DNA: TGCGCCAGCAGGCCCTTCGCAGGGCGAAAGCCCCAGCATTTT. It is translated as CASRPFAGRKPQHF.

This rearrangement joins TRBV7-9 to TRBJ1-2, with D possibly matching TRBD1 (5 bases). This CDR3 is built from 15 residues. The V gene's germline CDR1 is SEHNR and CDR2 FQNEAQ (reference sequence). The V end was cut by 0 bases, the J end by 5 bases, with 13 bases between. CDR3: CASSLAGGERYGYTF. CDR3 sequence (DNA): TGTGCCAGCAGCTTAGCGGGGGGGGAGAGGTATGGCTACACCTTC.

The chain combines TRBV5-1 with TRBJ2-1, with TRBD2 matching over 12 bases. CDR3 length equals 15 residues. The ends lost 4 bases at V and 6 bases at J; junction bases unmatched: 5. Looked up from germline, CDR1 is SGHRS and CDR2 is YFSETQ. In DNA form, the CDR3 reads TGCGCCAGCAGCGTCACTAGCGGGAGGATCAATGAGCAGTTCTTC. Translated, it gives CASSVTSGRINEQFF.

Note on this clone: A junction end diverges from the germline sequence, so it may reflect a read error. CDR3 bases: TGTGCCACCACCGTCCTGGAGGATCCCACCCGGGAGCTGTTTTTT. This sequence encodes CATTVLEDPTRELFF. The gene calls are TRBV6-5 and TRBJ2-2; maybe TRBD2 (5 bases). CDR1 MNHEY and CDR2 SVGAGI come from the germline V gene. The CDR3 totals 15 residues.

V gene TRBV2 combines with J gene TRBJ2-7; 10 bases match TRBD2. V lost 4 bases, J lost 0 bases, and 3 bases stayed unmatched. CDR3 length: 15 residues. Germline CDR1 is SNHLY and CDR2 is FYNNEI. CDR3 protein: CASSAASGSSYEQYF. The DNA of the CDR3 is TGTGCCAGCAGTGCTGCTAGCGGGAGCTCCTACGAGCAGTACTTC.

The chain has TRBV4-1 and TRBJ1-2, with D tentatively TRBD1 (5 bases). CDR3 length: 17 residues. V was trimmed by 3 bases and J by 5 bases, leaving 22 bases between them. Per the germline V gene, CDR1 is MGHRA and CDR2 is YSYEKL. CDR3: CASSHWMAGNPPYGYTF. The CDR3 bases are TGCGCCAGCAGCCACTGGATGGCAGGGAATCCCCCTTATGGCTACACCTTC.

V usage is TRBV19 and J usage is TRBJ1-1; tentative D call: TRBD1 (6 bases). The germline V gene has CDR1 LNHDA and CDR2 SQIVND (reference sequence). This CDR3 is 15 amino acids long. Trimming shortened V by 0 bases and J by 7 bases, and 15 bases separated the two germline ends. CDR3 nucleotides: TGTGCCAGTAGTATAGACGGGACAAAACCCCGTGAAGCTTTCTTT. Protein product: CASSIDGTKPREAFF.

The J gene is TRBJ2-7, the V gene TRBV4-1, with 12 bases aligning to TRBD1. This CDR3 is 15 amino acids long. Trimming at V came to 1 base and at J to 6 bases, leaving 4 bases not matched to a gene. Germline CDR1 MGHRA, CDR2 YSYEKL. The CDR3 sequence: CASSQGGTGGFEQYF. The CDR3 coding sequence is TGCGCCAGCAGCCAAGGGGGGACAGGGGGCTTCGAGCAGTACTTC.

The gene calls are TRBV7-2 and TRBJ1-1; 7 bases fit TRBD1. The germline V gene has CDR1 SGHTA and CDR2 FQGNSA. This CDR3 region has 15 residues. J was trimmed by 4 bases and V by 1 base; bases with no gene match: 6. Here the CDR3 reads CASSLDRGWGTEAFF. CDR3 coding DNA: TGTGCCAGCAGCTTAGACAGGGGTTGGGGCACTGAAGCTTTCTTT.

The chain combines TRBV28 with TRBJ1-1; TRBD1 is a possible D gene (6 bases). Germline V lookup: CDR1 MDHEN, CDR2 SYDVKM. Trimming left V 9 bases short and J 11 bases short, with 19 bases between. This CDR3 spans 12 amino acids. The CDR3 loop reads CASLRGGEGAFF. CDR3 nucleotides: TGTGCCAGTTTACGAGGGGGGGAGGGGGCTTTCTTT. The variable domain in full, with the rest retrieved from reference TRBV28 and TRBJ1-1, is DVKVTQSSRYLVKRTGEKVFLECVQDMDHENMFWYRQDPGLGLRLIYFSYDVKMKEKGDIPEGYSVSREKKERFSLILESASTNQTSMYLCASLRGGEGAFFGQGTRLTVV.

The CDR3 protein is CATSRGRPLGQGKQPQHF. The DNA of the CDR3 is TGTGCCACCAGCAGAGGACGACCTCTGGGTCAGGGTAAACAGCCCCAGCATTTT. V usage is TRBV15 and J usage is TRBJ1-5; the D gene is possibly TRBD1 (5 bases). Looked up from germline, CDR1 is LNHNV and CDR2 is YYDKDF (reference sequence). The germline V and J ends were trimmed by 1 base and 7 bases, with 23 bases remaining between them. The CDR3 spans 18 residues.

This sequence joins TRBV9 and TRBJ1-4, with D maybe TRBD1 (6 bases). This CDR3 contains 15 residues. Germline V lookup: CDR1 SGDLS, CDR2 YYNGEE. The germline V and J ends were trimmed by 1 base and 5 bases, with 12 bases remaining between them. The CDR3 DNA sequence: TGTGCCAGCAGCGTACAGGGGCTAAAAAATGAAAAACTGTTTTTT. This sequence encodes CASSVQGLKNEKLFF.

V and J are TRBV27 and TRBJ2-2, with a weak D call TRBD2 (5 bases). This CDR3 contains 15 residues. Looked up from germline, CDR1 is MNHEY and CDR2 is SMNVEV (reference sequence). Trimming took 4 bases from V and 4 from J, leaving 13 bases between them. CDR3 sequence: CASSSGVRGTGELFF. For the CDR3, the DNA is TGTGCCAGCAGTTCCGGCGTCCGGGGCACCGGGGAGCTGTTTTTT.

The chain links TRBV19 to TRBJ2-3; 11 bases are shared with TRBD1. The CDR3 extends over 15 amino acids. CDR1 and CDR2 from the germline V gene are LNHDA and SQIVND (reference sequence). V shed 4 bases, J shed 5 bases, and the junction held 5 bases outside the gene matches. CDR3 protein: CASSTDRGRGDTQYF. The CDR3, as DNA: TGTGCCAGTAGTACGGACAGGGGGCGTGGAGATACGCAGTATTTT.

This sequence joins TRBV5-1 and TRBJ2-1; D is undetermined. V lost 0 bases to trimming and J lost 9 bases, with 7 bases between them. This CDR3 spans 12 amino acids. Germline loops: CDR1 SGHRS, CDR2 YFSETQ. The CDR3 sequence: CASSLVLAEQFF. The CDR3 DNA is TGCGCCAGCAGCTTGGTACTCGCTGAGCAGTTCTTC.

This rearrangement joins TRBV6-1 to TRBJ2-1; 7 bases map to TRBD1. Germline V gives CDR1 MNHNS, CDR2 SASEGT. Trimming removed 6 bases from V and 4 bases from J; junction bases left unmatched: 9. CDR3 length equals 15 residues. The CDR3 region is CASRETGAIYNEQFF. The CDR3 bases are TGTGCCAGCAGAGAAACAGGGGCAATTTACAATGAGCAGTTCTTC.